A single sample gave rise to the 20 T cell receptor beta chains below, sequenced in a study of blood T cell repertoires in COVID-19. The table came from immunoSEQ multiplex PCR; TCRdb's copy has only in-frame clones and leaves some out. The sample records over 200,000 clones, about 83% being singletons. The sequenced sample was peripheral blood. Receptors originate from a man in his 60s who had recovered from COVID-19.

V and J are TRBV6-5 and TRBJ1-1, with a possible D match to TRBD1 (5 bases). This CDR3 spans 12 amino acids. Germline V gene data show CDR1 as MNHEY and CDR2 as SVGAGI. The V and J ends lost 9 bases and 4 bases respectively, with 12 bases between them. The CDR3 DNA follows: TGTGCCAGTTTCGACAGAGTCACTGAAGCTTTCTTT. It codes for CASFDRVTEAFF.

This rearrangement joins TRBV19 to TRBJ1-5; possibly TRBD1 for D (5 bases). The germline CDR1 and CDR2 sequences are LNHDA and SQIVND (reference sequence). V was cut by 3 bases and J by 6 bases, with 15 bases left in between. The CDR3 is 15 amino acids. The CDR3 DNA follows: TGTGCCAGTAGTATTCGAGTGGGGGGTGGTCAGCCCCAGCATTTT. It specifies CASSIRVGGGQPQHF.

V and J are TRBV19 and TRBJ2-2, with TRBD1 matching over 9 bases. With V trimmed by 11 bases and J by 3 bases, 10 bases remained unmatched. Germline V gives CDR1 LNHDA, CDR2 SQIVND (reference sequence). The CDR3 runs to 15 residues. In DNA, the CDR3 is TGTGCCTCAAACGACCGGGACAGGGACACCGGGGAGCTGTTTTTT. Translating it yields CASNDRDRDTGELFF.

This chain links TRBV30 with TRBJ2-7; D perhaps matches TRBD1 (5 bases). Trimming shortened V by 4 bases and J by 0 bases, and 10 bases separated the two germline ends. Germline values: CDR1 GTSNPN, CDR2 SVGIG (reference sequence). The CDR3 covers 13 residues. The CDR3 is CAWMKGSSYEQYF. CDR3 nucleotide sequence: TGTGCCTGGATGAAGGGGTCCTCCTACGAGCAGTACTTC.

The chain joins TRBV2 to TRBJ2-1, with 8 bases that match TRBD1. Germline V gives CDR1 SNHLY, CDR2 FYNNEI. After removal of 7 bases from V and 6 bases from J, the junction contained 8 bases not matched to a gene. The CDR3 consists of 14 residues. CDR3 loop: CASMLRGTGNEQFF. The DNA for the CDR3 is TGTGCCAGCATGCTCAGGGGGACAGGCAATGAGCAGTTCTTC. Filled out from reference TRBV2 and TRBJ2-1, the complete variable domain reads EPEVTQTPSHQVTQMGQEVILRCVPISNHLYFYWYRQILGQKVEFLVSFYNNEISEKSEIFDDQFSVERPDGSNFTLKIRSTKLEDSAMYFCASMLRGTGNEQFFGPGTRLTVL.

The chain joins TRBV19 to TRBJ1-4, with TRBD1 matching over 7 bases. With 5 bases clipped from V and 6 bases from J, the junction kept 9 bases outside the gene matches. This CDR3 is built from 15 residues. Germline V CDR1 and CDR2: LNHDA, SQIVND (reference sequence). Written as DNA, the CDR3 is TGTGCCAGTAGTTCAACAGGGGCAGGCGATGAAAAACTGTTTTTT. Translation: CASSSTGAGDEKLFF.

The CDR3, as DNA: TGCGCCAGCAGCTTGGCTAGCGGGGCCCAGGGGACGCAGTATTTT. It codes for CASSLASGAQGTQYF. This chain connects TRBV5-1 to TRBJ2-3; 9 bases agree with TRBD2. The CDR3 runs to 15 residues. Looked up from germline, CDR1 is SGHRS and CDR2 is YFSETQ. The trim removed 0 bases at V and 9 bases at J, leaving 8 bases unmatched.

V gene TRBV5-5 combines with J gene TRBJ2-1; D not certain. Trimming removed 4 bases at V and 0 bases at J, with 14 bases between. The germline gives CDR1 SGHKS, CDR2 YYEKEE (reference sequence). This CDR3 has 16 amino acids. CDR3 residues: CASSPIIRSSYNEQFF. CDR3 bases: TGTGCCAGCAGCCCGATAATACGGAGCTCCTACAATGAGCAGTTCTTC.

This chain joins TRBV4-2 and TRBJ2-7, with D possibly TRBD2 on 6 matching bases. Trimming left V 4 bases short and J 2 bases short, with 12 bases between. The CDR3 length is 14 residues. Germline CDR1 and CDR2: LGHNA and YNFKEQ. The CDR3 protein is CASSRLSGPYEQYF. CDR3 in DNA: TGTGCCAGCAGCCGACTTAGCGGCCCCTACGAGCAGTACTTC.

V and J are TRBV7-3 and TRBJ2-1, with unresolved D. The CDR3 is 15 amino acids. Germline loops: CDR1 SGHTA, CDR2 FQGTGA. V was pared by 3 bases and J by 2 bases, with 11 bases between. CDR3: CASSLASVAYNEQFF. CDR3 in DNA: TGTGCCAGCAGCTTGGCCTCTGTGGCCTACAATGAGCAGTTCTTC.

This clone was seen more than once but under ten times. The V and J genes are TRBV11-3 and TRBJ2-3; 9 bases agree with TRBD1. The ends lost 1 base at V and 3 bases at J; junction bases unmatched: 2. Looked up from germline, CDR1 is SGHNT and CDR2 is YENEEA. This CDR3 has 15 residues. DNA for the CDR3: TGTGCCAGCAGCTTAGGGACAGGGGAGACAGATACGCAGTATTTT. This codes for CASSLGTGETDTQYF.

V is TRBV2 and J is TRBJ1-1; D ambiguous. Germline V gives CDR1 SNHLY, CDR2 FYNNEI. The CDR3 contains 14 residues. V lost 7 bases and J 0 bases, leaving 12 bases between the germline ends. The CDR3 is CASTLPQVNTEAFF. The DNA of the CDR3 is TGTGCCAGCACCCTCCCGCAGGTGAACACTGAAGCTTTCTTT.

This rearrangement joins TRBV7-2 to TRBJ1-3, with TRBD1 identical over 7 bases. Germline CDR1 and CDR2: SGHTA and FQGNSA. CDR3 length: 14 residues. The V segment lost 5 bases and the J segment 0 bases; nucleotides outside the gene matches: 1. The CDR3 bases are TGTGCCAGCAGCCGGGACAGCTCTGGAAACACCATATATTTT. Translation gives CASSRDSSGNTIYF.

V usage is TRBV3-1 (or the pseudogene TRBV3-2) and J usage is TRBJ1-4; tentative D call: TRBD1 (6 bases). This CDR3 comprises 13 residues. Germline V gives CDR1 LGHDT, CDR2 YNNKEL (reference sequence). V lost 6 bases and J 3 bases, leaving 8 bases between the germline ends. The CDR3 loop is CASRQGPNEKLFF. CDR3 nucleotides: TGTGCCAGCAGACAGGGACCTAATGAAAAACTGTTTTTT.

This chain joins TRBV18 and TRBJ2-5; D remains ambiguous. Germline V CDR1 and CDR2: KGHSH, LQKENI. V shed 2 bases and J shed 1 base, with 11 bases lying between them. The CDR3 is 15 amino acids. CDR3 DNA sequence: TGTGCCAGCTCACCATTTACGAGACTCCAAGAGACCCAGTACTTC. Encoded protein: CASSPFTRLQETQYF.

The rearrangement uses TRBV2 and TRBJ2-7; D might be TRBD1 (6 bases). The CDR3 contains 13 residues. Germline CDR1 SNHLY, CDR2 FYNNEI. Trimming shortened V by 9 bases and J by 2 bases, and 14 bases separated the two germline ends. The CDR3 coding sequence is TGTGCCAGTGCTGGGGGCCTACCCTACGAGCAGTACTTC. Translating it yields CASAGGLPYEQYF.

The chain employs TRBV7-9 and TRBJ2-7; perhaps TRBD2 as D (6 bases). The germline V gene encodes CDR1 SEHNR and CDR2 FQNEAQ (reference sequence). This CDR3 is built from 14 residues. Trimming removed 2 bases from V and 6 bases from J, with 14 bases in between. For the CDR3, the DNA is TGTGCCAGCAGCTTATCCGGGAGTAGAGGCGAGCAGTACTTC. Its protein product is CASSLSGSRGEQYF.

In its sample, this clone was seen a few times. The chain has TRBV30 and TRBJ1-5, with D perhaps matching TRBD1 (6 bases). Between the trimmed V and J ends, which lost 0 bases and 3 bases, there was a span of 12 bases. Germline CDR1 is GTSNPN and CDR2 is SVGIG (reference sequence). This CDR3 spans 15 amino acids. In nucleotides, the CDR3 is TGTGCCTGGAGTGTAACAGGGACGGTCAATCAGCCCCAGCATTTT. This encodes CAWSVTGTVNQPQHF. Drawing the rest from reference TRBV30 and TRBJ1-5, the complete variable domain is SQTIHQWPATLVQPVGSPLSLECTVEGTSNPNLYWYRQAAGRGLQLLFYSVGIGQISSEVPQNLSASRPQDRQFILSSKKLLLSDSGFYLCAWSVTGTVNQPQHFGDGTRLSIL.

This chain connects TRBV5-1 to TRBJ2-1; weak D call: TRBD1 (6 bases). The germline gives CDR1 SGHRS, CDR2 YFSETQ. Trimming cost V 2 bases and J 8 bases, with 11 bases left between them. This CDR3 contains 13 residues. The CDR3 sequence: CASSLAQGHEQFF. The CDR3 nucleotides read TGCGCCAGCAGCTTAGCACAGGGCCATGAGCAGTTCTTC.

The rearrangement uses TRBV7-6 and TRBJ2-6; D is unresolved. Germline assignment: CDR1 SGHVS and CDR2 FNYEAQ. The CDR3 runs to 16 residues. V was shortened by 1 base and J by 0 bases, with 7 bases between the two germline ends. CDR3 sequence (DNA): TGTGCCAGCAGCTTAGTGGCCAGCTCTGGGGCCAACGTCCTGACTTTC. This encodes CASSLVASSGANVLTF.